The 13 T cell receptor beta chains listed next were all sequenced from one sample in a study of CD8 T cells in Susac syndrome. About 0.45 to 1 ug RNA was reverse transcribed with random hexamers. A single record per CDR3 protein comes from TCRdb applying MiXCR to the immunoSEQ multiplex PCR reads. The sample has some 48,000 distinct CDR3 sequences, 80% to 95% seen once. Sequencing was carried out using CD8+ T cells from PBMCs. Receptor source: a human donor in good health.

CDR3 sequence reads: CASSVVGASPDTQYF. DNA of the CDR3: TGTGCCAGCAGCGTAGTAGGGGCAAGCCCAGATACGCAGTATTTT. The chain recombines TRBV9 with TRBJ2-3; tentative D call: TRBD1 (5 bases). CDR3 length: 15 residues. From germline, CDR1 is SGDLS and CDR2 YYNGEE. V shed 0 bases and J shed 4 bases, with 12 bases lying between them. Full variable domain (outside the CDR3, taken from reference TRBV9 and TRBJ2-3): DSGVTQTPKHLITATGQRVTLRCSPRSGDLSVYWYQQSLDQGLQFLIQYYNGEERAKGNILERFSAQQFPDLHSELNLSSLELGDSALYFCASSVVGASPDTQYFGPGTRLTVL.

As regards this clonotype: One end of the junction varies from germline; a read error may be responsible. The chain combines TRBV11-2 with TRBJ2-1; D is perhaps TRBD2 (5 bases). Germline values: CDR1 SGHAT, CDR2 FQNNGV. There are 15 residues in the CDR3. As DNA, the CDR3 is TGTGCCAGCCGCTTGTACGGGAAGAAACACAATGAGCAGTTCTTC. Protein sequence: CASRLYGKKHNEQFF.

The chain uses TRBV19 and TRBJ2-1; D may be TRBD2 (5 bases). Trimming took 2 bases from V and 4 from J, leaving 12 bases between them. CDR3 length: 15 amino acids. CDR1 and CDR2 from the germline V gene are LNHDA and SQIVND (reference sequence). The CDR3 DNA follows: TGTGCCAGTAGTATAAAAAGCGGCATTTACAATGAGCAGTTCTTC. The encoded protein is CASSIKSGIYNEQFF. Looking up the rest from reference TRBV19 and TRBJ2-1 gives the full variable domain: DGGITQSPKYLFRKEGQNVTLSCEQNLNHDAMYWYRQDPGQGLRLIYYSQIVNDFQKGDIAEGYSVSREKKESFPLTVTSAQKNPTAFYLCASSIKSGIYNEQFFGPGTRLTVL.

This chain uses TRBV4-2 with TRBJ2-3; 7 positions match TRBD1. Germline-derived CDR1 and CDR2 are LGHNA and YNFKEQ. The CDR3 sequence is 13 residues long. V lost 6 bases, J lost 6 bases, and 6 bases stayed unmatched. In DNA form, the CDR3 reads TGTGCCAGCAGACCGACAGGGCTCGATACGCAGTATTTT. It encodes CASRPTGLDTQYF.

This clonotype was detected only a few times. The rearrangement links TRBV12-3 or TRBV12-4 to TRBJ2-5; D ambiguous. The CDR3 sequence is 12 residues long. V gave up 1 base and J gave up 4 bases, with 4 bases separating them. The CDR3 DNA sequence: TGTGCCAGCAGTTTAGATCGAGAGACCCAGTACTTC. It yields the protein CASSLDRETQYF.

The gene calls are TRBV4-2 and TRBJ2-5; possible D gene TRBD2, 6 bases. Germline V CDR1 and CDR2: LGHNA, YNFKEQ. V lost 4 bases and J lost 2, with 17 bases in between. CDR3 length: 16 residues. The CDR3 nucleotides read TGTGCCAGCAGCCCCCAGCCCGCTAGCGCACAAGAGACCCAGTACTTC. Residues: CASSPQPASAQETQYF.

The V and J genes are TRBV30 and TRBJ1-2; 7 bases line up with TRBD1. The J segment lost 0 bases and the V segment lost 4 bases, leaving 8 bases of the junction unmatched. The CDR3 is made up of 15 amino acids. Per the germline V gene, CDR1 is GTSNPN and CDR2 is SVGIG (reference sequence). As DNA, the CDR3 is TGTGCCTGGATCCGACAGGGTCGAGCTAACTATGGCTACACCTTC. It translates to CAWIRQGRANYGYTF.

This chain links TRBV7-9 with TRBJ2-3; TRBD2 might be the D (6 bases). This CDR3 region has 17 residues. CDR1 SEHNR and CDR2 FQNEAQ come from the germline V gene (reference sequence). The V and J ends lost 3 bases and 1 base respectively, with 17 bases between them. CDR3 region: CASSFGRWEFGTDTQYF. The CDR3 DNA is TGTGCCAGCAGCTTCGGGAGATGGGAGTTCGGCACAGATACGCAGTATTTT.

This CDR3 is CASSSTGLATMYEQFF. DNA of the CDR3: TGTGCCAGCAGTTCAACCGGACTAGCCACAATGTATGAGCAGTTCTTC. V gene TRBV27 combines with J gene TRBJ2-1, with 8 bases matching TRBD2. The CDR3 is 16 residues long. From germline, CDR1 is MNHEY and CDR2 SMNVEV (reference sequence). V gave up 4 bases and J gave up 8 bases; unmatched junction bases: 13.

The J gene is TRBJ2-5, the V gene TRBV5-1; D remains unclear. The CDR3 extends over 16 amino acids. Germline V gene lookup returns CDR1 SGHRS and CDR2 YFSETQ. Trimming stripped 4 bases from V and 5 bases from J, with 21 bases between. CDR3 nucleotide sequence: TGCGCCAGCAGCGATCCCCCCCGGTCAGTCGAGGAGACCCAGTACTTC. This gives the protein CASSDPPRSVEETQYF.

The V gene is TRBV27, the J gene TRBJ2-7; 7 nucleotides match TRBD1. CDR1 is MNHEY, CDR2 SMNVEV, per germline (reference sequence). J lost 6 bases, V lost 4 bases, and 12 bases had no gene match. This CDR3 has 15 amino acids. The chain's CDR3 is CASSSLNDRVSEQYF. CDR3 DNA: TGTGCCAGCAGTTCCCTTAACGACAGGGTAAGCGAGCAGTACTTC.

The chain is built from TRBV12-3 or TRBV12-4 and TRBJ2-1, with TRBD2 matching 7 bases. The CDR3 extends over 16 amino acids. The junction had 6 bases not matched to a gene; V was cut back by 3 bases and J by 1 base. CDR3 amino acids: CASSFRAGSSYNEQFF. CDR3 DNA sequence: TGTGCCAGCAGTTTTCGAGCGGGATCGTCCTACAATGAGCAGTTCTTC.

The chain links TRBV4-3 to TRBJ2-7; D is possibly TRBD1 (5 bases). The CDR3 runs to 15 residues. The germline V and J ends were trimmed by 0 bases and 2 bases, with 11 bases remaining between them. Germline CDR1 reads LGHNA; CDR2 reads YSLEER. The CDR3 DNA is TGCGCCAGCAGCCAAGATTCCCAGGGCGCCTACGAGCAGTACTTC. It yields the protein CASSQDSQGAYEQYF.